This T cell receptor (beta chain) was captured in a study of T-cell memory formation after mild COVID-19. TCRdb reanalysed the 5' RACE reads using MiXCR and keeps one entry per CDR3 protein. This sample has roughly 58,000 distinct CDR3 sequences, with more than 8% found just once. This clonotype appeared a few times. The CDR3 runs to 16 residues. The rearrangement links TRBV21-1 to TRBJ2-2. TRBV21-1 is a pseudogene. This receptor was taken from a man younger than 30 who had mild COVID-19 (a few samples of this study predate the infection). Cell type and time point are not known. Sequenced: PBMCs or a T cell subset sorted from them (not recorded which). The DNA of the CDR3 is TGTGCCAGCAGCAAAGCGCCTAAGGGGAACACCGGGGAGCTGTTTTTT. This gives the protein CASSKAPKGNTGELFF.